The clone carrying this T cell receptor (beta chain) was counted only a few times. The antigen remains unidentified. The second PCR ran about 6 to 12 cycles with a sample-barcoded 5' primer and J-beta primers. The authors tagged each cDNA molecule using a template-switch adaptor with 12 random nucleotides. From the 5' RACE reads, TCRdb called clonotypes with MiXCR, one entry per CDR3 protein. The repertoire consists of about 630,000 distinct CDR3 sequences, with around 20% occurring once and the leading ten covering 3.6%. This entry comes from a study of blood T cells in healthy people across ages. Study results and limitations: The lack of PBMC sorting stopped any conclusive naive versus antigen-experienced comparison.

The sample, approximately 11 milliliters of peripheral blood, was drawn from each donor. The specimen was blood. This TCR was recovered from a man aged 65 to 85 in good health.

The CDR3 DNA is TGCAGTGCCCGGACAGGGGGTACCCTCTCTGGGGCCAACGTCCTGACTTTC. This codes for CSARTGGTLSGANVLTF. The J gene is TRBJ2-6, the V gene TRBV20-1; 10 bases are shared with TRBD1. The junction had 8 bases not matched to a gene; V was cut back by 6 bases and J by 0 bases. Germline V CDR1 and CDR2: DFQATT, SNEGSKA (reference sequence). The CDR3 extends over 17 amino acids.